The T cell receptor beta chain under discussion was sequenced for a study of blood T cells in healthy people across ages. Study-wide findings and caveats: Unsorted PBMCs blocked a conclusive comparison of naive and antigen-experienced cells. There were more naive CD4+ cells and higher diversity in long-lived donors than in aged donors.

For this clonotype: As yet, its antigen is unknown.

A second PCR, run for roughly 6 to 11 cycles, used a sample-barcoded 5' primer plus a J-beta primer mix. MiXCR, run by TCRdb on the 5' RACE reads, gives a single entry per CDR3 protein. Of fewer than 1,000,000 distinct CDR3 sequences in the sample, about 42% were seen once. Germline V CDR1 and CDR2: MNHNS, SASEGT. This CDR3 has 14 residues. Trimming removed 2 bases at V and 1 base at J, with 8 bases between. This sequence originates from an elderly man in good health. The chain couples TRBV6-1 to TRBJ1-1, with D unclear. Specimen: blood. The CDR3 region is CASSEMWPNTEAFF. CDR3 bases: TGTGCCAGCAGTGAAATGTGGCCGAACACTGAAGCTTTCTTT.